The clone carrying this TCR beta chain was observed a single time. These data originate in a study of blood T cell repertoires in COVID-19. Study summary: Nucleic acid was either cDNA or gDNA, and it came from T cells, B-cell-depleted T cells, or PBMCs.

CDR1 LNHDA and CDR2 SQIVND come from the germline V gene (reference sequence). V lost 3 bases and J 4 bases, leaving 15 bases between the germline ends. The CDR3 runs to 15 residues. In the study's own analysis: Amplification of reference gene primers provided the estimated nucleated cell counts. The table came from immunoSEQ multiplex PCR; TCRdb's copy has only in-frame clones and leaves some out. V, J and clone size are those of that table, while D and trimming were read from the DNA. Of 80,000 to 95,000 clones listed, 87% are singletons. This receptor was taken from a human donor in a cohort sampled during active COVID-19. The gene calls are TRBV19 and TRBJ1-1; possibly TRBD1 for D (5 bases). The sequenced sample was peripheral blood. CDR3 sequence (DNA): TGTGCCAGTAGTATCATGGGACTGGGGGGCACTGAAGCTTTCTTT. It yields the protein CASSIMGLGGTEAFF. The variable domain in full, with the rest retrieved from reference TRBV19 and TRBJ1-1, is DGGITQSPKYLFRKEGQNVTLSCEQNLNHDAMYWYRQDPGQGLRLIYYSQIVNDFQKGDIAEGYSVSREKKESFPLTVTSAQKNPTAFYLCASSIMGLGGTEAFFGQGTRLTVV.